A selection of T cell receptor beta chains follows, all from one sample in a study of blood T cell repertoires in COVID-19. Some clones are missing from TCRdb's copy, which holds only in-frame ones; the method was immunoSEQ multiplex PCR. The sample lists about 180,000 clones; about nine tenths were seen once. The sequenced material came from peripheral blood. Receptors originate from a woman in her thirties with acute or convalescent COVID-19. The CDR3 runs from the conserved cysteine through the conserved F or W. The D gene is left open where the match is weak.

CDR3 protein: CACSRDSNQPQHF
CDR3 DNA: TGTGCCTGCTCTCGAGATAGCAATCAGCCCCAGCATTTT
J gene: TRBJ1-5
D gene: NA
V gene: TRBV19

CDR3 protein: CASKRNTGELFF
CDR3 DNA: TGTGCCAGCAAGAGGAACACCGGGGAGCTGTTTTTT
J gene: TRBJ2-2
D gene: NA
V gene: TRBV6-5

CDR3 protein: CSVGTGGFEQYF
CDR3 DNA: TGCAGCGTTGGTACCGGCGGGTTCGAGCAGTACTTC
J gene: TRBJ2-7
D gene: NA
V gene: TRBV29-1

CDR3 protein: CASTPGQGLEKLFF
CDR3 DNA: TGTGCCAGCACCCCGGGACAGGGGTTAGAAAAACTGTTTTTT
J gene: TRBJ1-4
D gene: TRBD1
V gene: TRBV5-8

CDR3 protein: CASSPGTSGNTYEQYF
CDR3 DNA: TGTGCCAGCAGCCCCGGGACTAGCGGGAATACCTACGAGCAGTACTTC
J gene: TRBJ2-7
D gene: TRBD2
V gene: TRBV7-9

CDR3 protein: CASSPPDPKNEQFF
CDR3 DNA: TGTGCCAGCTCACCACCCGATCCTAAAAATGAGCAGTTCTTC
J gene: TRBJ2-1
D gene: NA
V gene: TRBV18

CDR3 protein: CASSTRDRSQGYTF
CDR3 DNA: TGTGCCAGCAGCACCCGGGACAGGTCTCAAGGCTACACCTTC
J gene: TRBJ1-2
D gene: TRBD1
V gene: TRBV9

CDR3 protein: CASTLQSDTEAFF
CDR3 DNA: TGTGCCAGCACCCTCCAGTCCGACACTGAAGCTTTCTTT
J gene: TRBJ1-1
D gene: NA
V gene: TRBV12-3/TRBV12-4

CDR3 protein: CASSQTGARDEKLFF
CDR3 DNA: TGCGCCAGCAGCCAAACAGGGGCGCGAGATGAAAAACTGTTTTTT
J gene: TRBJ1-4
D gene: TRBD1
V gene: TRBV4-1

CDR3 protein: CASSLILTGRYEQYF
CDR3 DNA: TGTGCCAGCAGCTTAATCTTAACAGGGCGTTACGAGCAGTACTTC
J gene: TRBJ2-7
D gene: NA
V gene: TRBV11-2

CDR3 protein: CASSFGHSTDTQYF
CDR3 DNA: TGCGCCAGCAGCTTTGGACACAGCACAGATACGCAGTATTTT
J gene: TRBJ2-3
D gene: NA
V gene: TRBV5-1

CDR3 protein: CASSPLDRRNTIYF
CDR3 DNA: TGTGCCAGCAGCCCGTTGGACAGGAGAAACACCATATATTTT
J gene: TRBJ1-3
D gene: TRBD1
V gene: TRBV5-6

CDR3 protein: CASSLVGVAGGQNEQFF
CDR3 DNA: TGTGCCAGCAGCTTAGTAGGTGTAGCGGGAGGGCAGAATGAGCAGTTCTTC
J gene: TRBJ2-1
D gene: TRBD2
V gene: TRBV7-2